Listed here are 3 T cell receptor beta chains from one sample, sequenced in a study of response to subunit inactivated influenza vaccine. TCRdb re-analysed the RT-PCR reads in MiXCR, keeping a single row per CDR3 protein. There are 550,000 to 650,000 distinct CDR3 sequences in the sample; approximately 12% occur only once, and 10% to 13% lies in the top ten. The sample in question was PBMCs from blood, obtained on the day of vaccination. The source is a man aged 45-60 years who received an inactivated influenza vaccine.

The chain is built from TRBV29-1 and TRBJ2-1; the D gene is possibly TRBD2 (6 bases). With 5 bases removed from V and 0 bases from J, the gap between germline ends came to 26 bases. The CDR3 length is 19 residues. Per the germline V gene, CDR1 is SQVTM and CDR2 is ANQGSEA. The CDR3 DNA reads TGCAGCGTTTTAGGACACGGAGGTCGTAAGGGAGGCTCCTACAATGAGCAGTTCTTC. This translates into CSVLGHGGRKGGSYNEQFF.

A remark on this clonotype: This may be a read error, as it is one base from a much larger clone. The chain couples TRBV7-9 to TRBJ1-1; D gene unclear. The CDR3 is made up of 12 amino acids. V lost 5 bases and J 5 bases, leaving 9 bases between the germline ends. The V gene's germline CDR1 is SEHNR and CDR2 FQNEAQ (reference sequence). CDR3 nucleotides: TGTGCCAGCAGCCCCCCACGGACTGAAGCTTTCTTT. Amino acids: CASSPPRTEAFF.

This clonotype was seen only a few times. The rearrangement links TRBV18 to TRBJ2-1, with D uncertain. Germline V gene sequence: CDR1 KGHSH, CDR2 LQKENI. V was pared by 3 bases and J by 5 bases, with 11 bases between. The CDR3 is 14 amino acids. CDR3 coding DNA: TGTGCCAGCTCACCCGGGCAGCGTAACAATGAGCAGTTCTTC. Translated: CASSPGQRNNEQFF.